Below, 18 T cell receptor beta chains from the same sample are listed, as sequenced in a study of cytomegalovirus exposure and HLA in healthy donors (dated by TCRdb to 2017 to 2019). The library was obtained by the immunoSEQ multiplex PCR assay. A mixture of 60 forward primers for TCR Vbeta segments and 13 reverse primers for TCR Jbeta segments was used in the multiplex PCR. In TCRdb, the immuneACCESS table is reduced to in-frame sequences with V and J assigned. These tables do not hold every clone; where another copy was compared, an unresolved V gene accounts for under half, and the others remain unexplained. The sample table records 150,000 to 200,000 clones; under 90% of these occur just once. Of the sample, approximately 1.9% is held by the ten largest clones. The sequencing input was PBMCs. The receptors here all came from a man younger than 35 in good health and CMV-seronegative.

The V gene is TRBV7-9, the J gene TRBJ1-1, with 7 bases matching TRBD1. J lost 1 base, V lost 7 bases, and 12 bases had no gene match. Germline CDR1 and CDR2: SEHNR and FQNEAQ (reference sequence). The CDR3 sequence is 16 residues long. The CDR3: CASNYRGGDENTEAFF. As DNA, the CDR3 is TGTGCCAGCAATTACAGGGGCGGAGATGAGAACACTGAAGCTTTCTTT.

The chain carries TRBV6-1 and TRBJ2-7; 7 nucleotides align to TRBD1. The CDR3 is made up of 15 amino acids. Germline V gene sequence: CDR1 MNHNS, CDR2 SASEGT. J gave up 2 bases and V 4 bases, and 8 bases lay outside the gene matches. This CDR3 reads CASSVAGTAAYEQYF. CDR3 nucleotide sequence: TGTGCCAGCAGTGTCGCCGGGACAGCAGCCTACGAGCAGTACTTC.

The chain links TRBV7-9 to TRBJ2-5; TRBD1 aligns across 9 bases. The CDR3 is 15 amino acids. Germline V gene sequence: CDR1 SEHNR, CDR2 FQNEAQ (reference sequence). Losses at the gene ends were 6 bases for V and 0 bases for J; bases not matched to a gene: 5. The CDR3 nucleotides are TGTGCCAGCAGTGAAGGGACAGGGTACCAAGAGACCCAGTACTTC. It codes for CASSEGTGYQETQYF.

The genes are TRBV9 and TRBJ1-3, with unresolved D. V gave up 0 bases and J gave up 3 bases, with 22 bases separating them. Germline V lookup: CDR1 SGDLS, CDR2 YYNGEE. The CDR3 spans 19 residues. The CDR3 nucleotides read TGTGCCAGCAGCGTAGAGGTAGAGGTAACCCACCAATTTGGAAACACCATATATTTT. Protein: CASSVEVEVTHQFGNTIYF.

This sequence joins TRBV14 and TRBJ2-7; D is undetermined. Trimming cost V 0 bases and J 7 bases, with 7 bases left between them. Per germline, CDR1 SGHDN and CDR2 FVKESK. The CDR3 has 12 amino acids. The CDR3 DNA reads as TGTGCCAGCAGCCAAGATCCGGGTGAGCAGTACTTC. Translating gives CASSQDPGEQYF.

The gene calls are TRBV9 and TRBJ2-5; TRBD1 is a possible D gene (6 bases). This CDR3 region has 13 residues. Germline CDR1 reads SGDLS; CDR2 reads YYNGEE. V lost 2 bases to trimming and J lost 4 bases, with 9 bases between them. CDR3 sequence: CASSVRGGETQYF. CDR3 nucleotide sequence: TGTGCCAGCAGCGTTCGAGGGGGAGAGACCCAGTACTTC. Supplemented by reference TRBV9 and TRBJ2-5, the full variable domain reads DSGVTQTPKHLITATGQRVTLRCSPRSGDLSVYWYQQSLDQGLQFLIQYYNGEERAKGNILERFSAQQFPDLHSELNLSSLELGDSALYFCASSVRGGETQYFGPGTRLLVL.

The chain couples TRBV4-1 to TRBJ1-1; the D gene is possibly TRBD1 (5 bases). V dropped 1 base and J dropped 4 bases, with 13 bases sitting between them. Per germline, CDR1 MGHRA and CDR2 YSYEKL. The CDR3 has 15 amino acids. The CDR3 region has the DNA TGCGCCAGCAGCCAAGGGTGGGGGGAGACCACTGAAGCTTTCTTT. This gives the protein CASSQGWGETTEAFF.

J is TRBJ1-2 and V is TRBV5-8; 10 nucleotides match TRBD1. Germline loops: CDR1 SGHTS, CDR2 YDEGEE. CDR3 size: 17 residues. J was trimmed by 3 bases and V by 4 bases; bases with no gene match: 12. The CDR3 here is CASSLGTGATYDYGYTF. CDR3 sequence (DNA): TGTGCCAGCAGCCTCGGGACAGGGGCTACGTACGACTATGGCTACACCTTC.

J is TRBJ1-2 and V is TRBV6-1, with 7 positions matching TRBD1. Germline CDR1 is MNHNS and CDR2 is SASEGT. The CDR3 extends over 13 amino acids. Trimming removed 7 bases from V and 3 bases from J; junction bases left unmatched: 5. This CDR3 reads CASNSGQDYGYTF. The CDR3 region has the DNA TGTGCCAGCAACTCCGGACAGGACTATGGCTACACCTTC.

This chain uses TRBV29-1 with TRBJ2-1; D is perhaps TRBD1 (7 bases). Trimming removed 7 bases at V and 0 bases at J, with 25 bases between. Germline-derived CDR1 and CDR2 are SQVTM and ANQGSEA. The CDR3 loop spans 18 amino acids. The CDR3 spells CSAGRETGTFISYNEQFF. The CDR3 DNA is TGCAGCGCTGGGAGAGAGACAGGGACTTTCATCTCCTACAATGAGCAGTTCTTC.

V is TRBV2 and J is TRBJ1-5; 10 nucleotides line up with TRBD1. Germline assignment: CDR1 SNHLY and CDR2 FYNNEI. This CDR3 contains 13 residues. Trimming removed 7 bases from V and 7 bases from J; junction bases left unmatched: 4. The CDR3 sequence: CASTGQGLQPQHF. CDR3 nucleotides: TGTGCCAGCACGGGACAGGGGCTACAGCCCCAGCATTTT.

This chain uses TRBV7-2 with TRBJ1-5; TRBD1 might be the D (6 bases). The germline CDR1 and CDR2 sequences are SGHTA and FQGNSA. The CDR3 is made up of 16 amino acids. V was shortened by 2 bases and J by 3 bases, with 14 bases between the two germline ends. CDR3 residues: CASSLRSGTHNQPQHF. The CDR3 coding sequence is TGTGCCAGCAGCTTAAGAAGCGGGACACACAATCAGCCCCAGCATTTT.

The DNA of the CDR3 is TGTGCCAGCAGGGGGTACGGGACAGGGTACTACGAGCAGTACTTC. This gives the protein CASRGYGTGYYEQYF. This chain uses TRBV27 with TRBJ2-7, with 9 bases identical to TRBD1. The germline V gene has CDR1 MNHEY and CDR2 SMNVEV (reference sequence). J lost 3 bases, V lost 6 bases, and 9 bases had no gene match. This CDR3 spans 15 amino acids.

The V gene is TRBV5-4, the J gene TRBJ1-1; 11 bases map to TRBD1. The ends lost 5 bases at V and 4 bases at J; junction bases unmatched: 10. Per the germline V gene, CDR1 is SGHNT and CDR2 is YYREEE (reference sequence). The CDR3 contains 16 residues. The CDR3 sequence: CASSLGQGGVGTEAFF. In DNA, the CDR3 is TGTGCCAGCAGTCTGGGACAGGGGGGAGTCGGCACTGAAGCTTTCTTT.

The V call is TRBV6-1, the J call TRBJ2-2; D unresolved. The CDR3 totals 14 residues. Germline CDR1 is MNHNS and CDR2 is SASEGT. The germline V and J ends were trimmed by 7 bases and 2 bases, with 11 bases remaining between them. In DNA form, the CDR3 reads TGTGCCAGCAACTCTCTGGTCAACACCGGGGAGCTGTTTTTT. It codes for CASNSLVNTGELFF.

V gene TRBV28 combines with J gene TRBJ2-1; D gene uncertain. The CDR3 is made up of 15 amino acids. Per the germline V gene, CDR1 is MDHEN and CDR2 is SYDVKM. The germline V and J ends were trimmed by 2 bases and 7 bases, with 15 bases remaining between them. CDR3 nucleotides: TGTGCCAGCAGTTTAAGGCTGGGCAGGTGGAATGAGCAGTTCTTC. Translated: CASSLRLGRWNEQFF.

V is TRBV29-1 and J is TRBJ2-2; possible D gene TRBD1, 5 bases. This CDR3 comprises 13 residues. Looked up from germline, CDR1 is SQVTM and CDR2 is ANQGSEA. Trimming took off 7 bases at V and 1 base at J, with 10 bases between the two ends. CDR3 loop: CSAKDKNTGELFF. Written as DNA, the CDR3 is TGCAGCGCCAAGGACAAGAACACCGGGGAGCTGTTTTTT.

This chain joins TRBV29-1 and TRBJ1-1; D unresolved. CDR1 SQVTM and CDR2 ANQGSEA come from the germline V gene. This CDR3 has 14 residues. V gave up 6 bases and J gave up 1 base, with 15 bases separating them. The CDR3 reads CSVLEGRANTEAFF. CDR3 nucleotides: TGCAGCGTCCTGGAGGGTCGGGCGAACACTGAAGCTTTCTTT.